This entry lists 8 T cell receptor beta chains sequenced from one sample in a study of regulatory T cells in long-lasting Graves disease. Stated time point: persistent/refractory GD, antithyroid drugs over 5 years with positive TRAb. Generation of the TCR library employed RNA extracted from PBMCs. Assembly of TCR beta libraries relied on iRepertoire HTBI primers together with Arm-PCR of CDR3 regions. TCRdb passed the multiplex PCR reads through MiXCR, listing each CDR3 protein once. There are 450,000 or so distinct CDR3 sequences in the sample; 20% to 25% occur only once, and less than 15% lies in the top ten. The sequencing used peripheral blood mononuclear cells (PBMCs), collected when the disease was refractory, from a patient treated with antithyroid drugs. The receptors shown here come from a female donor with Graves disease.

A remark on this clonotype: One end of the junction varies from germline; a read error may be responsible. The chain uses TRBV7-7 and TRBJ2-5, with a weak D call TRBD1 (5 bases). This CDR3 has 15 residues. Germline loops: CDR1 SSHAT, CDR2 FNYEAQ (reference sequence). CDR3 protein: CASSLFWGTQEAQYF. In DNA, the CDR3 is TGTGCTAGCAGCTTATTCTGGGGCACCCAAGAGGCCCAGTACTTC.

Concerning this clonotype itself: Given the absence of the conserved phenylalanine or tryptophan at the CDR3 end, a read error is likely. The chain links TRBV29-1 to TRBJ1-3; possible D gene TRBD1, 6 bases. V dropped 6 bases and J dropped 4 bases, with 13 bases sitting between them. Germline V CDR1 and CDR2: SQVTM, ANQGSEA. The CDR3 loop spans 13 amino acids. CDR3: CSVAQGPGNTIYL. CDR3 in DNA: TGCAGCGTGGCACAGGGACCAGGAAACACCATATATCTT.

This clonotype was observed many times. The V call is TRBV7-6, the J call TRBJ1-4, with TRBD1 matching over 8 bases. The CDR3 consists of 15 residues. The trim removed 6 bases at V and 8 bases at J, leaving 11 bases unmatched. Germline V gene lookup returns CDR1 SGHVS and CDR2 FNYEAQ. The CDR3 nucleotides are TGTGCCAGCAGTACCAGTGGACAGGGCGGCGAAAAACTGTTTTTT. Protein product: CASSTSGQGGEKLFF.

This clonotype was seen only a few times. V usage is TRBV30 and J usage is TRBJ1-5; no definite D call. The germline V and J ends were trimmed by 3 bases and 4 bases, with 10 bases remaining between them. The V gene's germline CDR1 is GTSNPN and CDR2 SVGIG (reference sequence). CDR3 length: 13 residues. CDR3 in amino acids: CAWSASFNQPQHF. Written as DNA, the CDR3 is TGTGCCTGGAGCGCCAGCTTTAATCAGCCCCAGCATTTT.

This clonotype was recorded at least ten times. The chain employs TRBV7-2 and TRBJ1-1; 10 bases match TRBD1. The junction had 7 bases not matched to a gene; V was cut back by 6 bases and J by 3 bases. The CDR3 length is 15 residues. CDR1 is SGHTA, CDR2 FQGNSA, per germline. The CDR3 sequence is CASSLSGTGDTEAFF. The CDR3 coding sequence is TGTGCCAGCAGTCTATCCGGGACAGGGGACACTGAAGCTTTCTTT.

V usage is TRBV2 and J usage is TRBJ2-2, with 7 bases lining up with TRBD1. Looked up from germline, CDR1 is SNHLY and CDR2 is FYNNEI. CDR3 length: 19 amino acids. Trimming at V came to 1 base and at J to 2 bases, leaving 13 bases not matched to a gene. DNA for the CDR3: TGTGCCAGCAGTGAAGGACAGGGCTCCAAAAGGTTTAACACCGGGGAGCTGTTTTTT. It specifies CASSEGQGSKRFNTGELFF.

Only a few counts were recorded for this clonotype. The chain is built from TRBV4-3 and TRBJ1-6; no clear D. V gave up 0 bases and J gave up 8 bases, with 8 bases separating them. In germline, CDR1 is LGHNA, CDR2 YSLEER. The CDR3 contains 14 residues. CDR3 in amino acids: CASSQEGGHSPLHF. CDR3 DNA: TGCGCCAGCAGCCAAGAGGGAGGGCATTCACCCCTCCACTTT.

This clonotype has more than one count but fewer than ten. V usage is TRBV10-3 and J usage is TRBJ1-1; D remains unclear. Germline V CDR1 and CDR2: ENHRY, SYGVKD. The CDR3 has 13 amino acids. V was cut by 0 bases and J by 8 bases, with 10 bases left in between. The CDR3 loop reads CAISESRQVEAFF. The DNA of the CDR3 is TGTGCCATCAGTGAGTCGAGGCAAGTAGAAGCTTTCTTT.